This T cell receptor (beta chain) was identified in a study of CD8+CD57+ T cells in acquired aplastic anemia. Study as a whole: Around 3.2 ug was the average amount of DNA from sorted CD4+ and CD8+ cells.

From germline, CDR1 is SQVTM and CDR2 ANQGSEA. This CDR3 has 14 amino acids. V lost 6 bases, J lost 6 bases, and 11 bases stayed unmatched. CD8+CD57+ cell expansion had been shown by flow cytometry in patients chosen for sequencing. Patients uniformly had severe acquired aplastic anemia. Profiles of TCR beta VDJ and CDR3 were generated from a genomic DNA template. Via MiXCR, TCRdb re-called the reads, giving one row per CDR3 protein. The sample includes some 140,000 distinct CDR3 sequences, about 54% of them seen just once. The chain recombines TRBV29-1 with TRBJ2-5; 9 nucleotides line up with TRBD1. The sample consisted of sorted CD4+, CD8+, or CD8+CD57+ T cells (not recorded which) from PBMCs. This receptor was identified in a human donor with aplastic anemia. The DNA of the CDR3 is TGCAGCGTCGTGCCGGGACAGGGTTGGCAGACCCAGTACTTC. Encoded protein: CSVVPGQGWQTQYF.